The 32 T cell receptor beta chains given below trace back to one sample, sequenced in a study of blood T cell repertoires in COVID-19. Clones were sequenced by immunoSEQ multiplex PCR, and TCRdb holds only the in-frame ones, with some missing. The table shows some 160,000 clones, with roughly 93% occurring only once. The sequencing sample was made of peripheral blood. These receptor sequences come from a man aged 18 to 35 with acute or convalescent COVID-19.

The chain links TRBV3-1 (or the pseudogene TRBV3-2) to TRBJ2-1, with 7 nucleotides matching TRBD1. Germline V gene sequence: CDR1 LGHDT, CDR2 YNNKEL (reference sequence). The J segment lost 9 bases and the V segment lost 4 bases, leaving 6 bases of the junction unmatched. CDR3 length: 13 amino acids. Here the CDR3 reads CASSLGGSSEQFF. Written as DNA, the CDR3 is TGTGCCAGCAGCCTAGGGGGCTCCAGTGAGCAGTTCTTC.

The rearrangement links TRBV20-1 to TRBJ1-2; D possibly corresponds to TRBD1 (6 bases). The length of the CDR3 is 13 residues. The germline gives CDR1 DFQATT, CDR2 SNEGSKA (reference sequence). V lost 3 bases, J lost 8 bases, and 16 bases lay in between. CDR3 region: CSASPWGGEGYTF. The CDR3 DNA is TGCAGTGCTAGTCCATGGGGGGGCGAGGGCTACACCTTC.

This rearrangement joins TRBV5-8 to TRBJ2-3; 14 nucleotides match TRBD2. The CDR3 totals 17 residues. The V segment lost 5 bases and the J segment 5 bases; nucleotides outside the gene matches: 10. Germline assignment: CDR1 SGHTS and CDR2 YDEGEE. The CDR3 region has the DNA TGTGCCAGCAGGGGGCTGGGACTAGCGGGAGTAGAAGATACGCAGTATTTT. This codes for CASRGLGLAGVEDTQYF.

This clone turned up a few times. The V call is TRBV15, the J call TRBJ1-2; 10 bases map to TRBD1. The CDR3 totals 16 residues. V was pared by 5 bases and J by 4 bases, with 10 bases of the junction left unmatched. Germline values: CDR1 LNHNV, CDR2 YYDKDF (reference sequence). This CDR3 reads CATSGPPGQGSYGYTF. The CDR3 nucleotides read TGTGCCACCAGCGGACCTCCGGGACAGGGGAGCTATGGCTACACCTTC.

This clone has a handful of counts. Additional DNA sequences in this sample encode the identical CDR3. This chain uses TRBV11-2 with TRBJ2-7; 9 bases line up with TRBD1. V shed 3 bases, J shed 1 base, and the junction held 1 base outside the gene matches. This CDR3 has 14 amino acids. Germline CDR1 and CDR2: SGHAT and FQNNGV. Written as DNA, the CDR3 is TGTGCCAGCAGCTTTGGGACAGGGTCCTACGAGCAGTACTTC. Protein product: CASSFGTGSYEQYF.

J is TRBJ2-3 and V is TRBV6-5; D unresolved. This CDR3 is built from 15 residues. Trimming cost V 4 bases and J 0 bases, with 11 bases left between them. CDR1 and CDR2 from the germline V gene are MNHEY and SVGAGI. In nucleotides, the CDR3 is TGTGCCAGCAGTTCTCGCGGTTTTAGCACAGATACGCAGTATTTT. It translates to CASSSRGFSTDTQYF.

V is TRBV6-1 and J is TRBJ1-4; TRBD1 is a possible D gene (6 bases). CDR1 and CDR2 (germline): MNHNS, SASEGT. The CDR3 is made up of 14 amino acids. Trimming removed 3 bases at V and 5 bases at J, with 10 bases between. CDR3 in amino acids: CASSEPGGNEKLFF. CDR3 nucleotide sequence: TGTGCCAGCAGTGAGCCGGGGGGCAATGAAAAACTGTTTTTT.

CDR3 in amino acids: CASSPTPLYEQYF. The DNA of the CDR3 is TGTGCCAGCAGCCCTACGCCCCTCTACGAGCAGTACTTC. The chain uses TRBV7-2 and TRBJ2-7; D is uncertain. The CDR3 loop spans 13 amino acids. Germline V CDR1 and CDR2: SGHTA, FQGNSA. Between the trimmed V and J ends, which lost 5 bases and 3 bases, there was a span of 11 bases. Complete variable domain (other parts from reference TRBV7-2 and TRBJ2-7): GAGVSQSPSNKVTEKGKDVELRCDPISGHTALYWYRQSLGQGLEFLIYFQGNSAPDKSGLPSDRFSAERTGGSVSTLTIQRTQQEDSAVYLCASSPTPLYEQYFGPGTRLTVT.

As DNA, the CDR3 is TGTGCCAGCAGTTTGGGACTTGGCTATGGCTACACCTTC. Its translation: CASSLGLGYGYTF. J is TRBJ1-2 and V is TRBV12-3 or TRBV12-4; weak D call: TRBD1 (5 bases). Deletions cut 3 bases from V and 4 bases from J, with 9 bases between. The CDR3 covers 13 residues.

V is TRBV4-2 and J is TRBJ2-7; no reliable D call. The V gene's germline CDR1 is LGHNA and CDR2 YNFKEQ. This CDR3 spans 16 amino acids. The V end was cut by 1 base, the J end by 3 bases, with 16 bases between. CDR3 residues: CASSQVGQVVSYEQYF. The CDR3 DNA reads TGTGCCAGCAGCCAAGTTGGCCAGGTCGTAAGCTACGAGCAGTACTTC.

Only one count was recorded for this clone. The chain uses TRBV10-1 and TRBJ2-3; tentatively, D is TRBD2 (5 bases). This CDR3 is 14 amino acids long. The germline gives CDR1 WNHNN, CDR2 SYGVQD (reference sequence). Trimming cost V 6 bases and J 5 bases, with 15 bases left between them. Here the CDR3 reads CASRAESGRDTQYF. The CDR3 nucleotides read TGCGCCAGCAGAGCGGAGTCGGGGAGAGATACGCAGTATTTT.

This chain links TRBV7-9 with TRBJ1-1; D is unresolved. CDR1 is SEHNR, CDR2 FQNEAQ, per germline (reference sequence). The CDR3 contains 12 residues. V was cut by 7 bases and J by 1 base, with 7 bases left in between. The CDR3 region is CASIPSNTEAFF. The CDR3 nucleotides are TGTGCCAGCATCCCTTCGAACACTGAAGCTTTCTTT.

The rearrangement uses TRBV4-1 and TRBJ1-2, with 7 nucleotides matching TRBD1. Germline CDR1 and CDR2: MGHRA and YSYEKL. The junction had 9 bases not matched to a gene; V was cut back by 2 bases and J by 6 bases. The CDR3 runs to 15 residues. The CDR3 loop is CASSQTIGGEDGYTF. The CDR3 nucleotides read TGCGCCAGCAGCCAAACCATAGGGGGCGAGGATGGCTACACCTTC.

The rearrangement links TRBV11-2 to TRBJ2-7, with TRBD1 matching over 10 bases. CDR1 is SGHAT, CDR2 FQNNGV, per germline. This CDR3 comprises 16 residues. V trimming: 5 bases; J trimming: 3 bases; junction bases outside the gene matches: 10. In DNA, the CDR3 is TGTGCCAGCAGCCGATCCGGGACAGGGGACTTCTACGAGCAGTACTTC. Translation gives CASSRSGTGDFYEQYF.

The V gene is TRBV5-1, the J gene TRBJ2-1; tentative D call: TRBD1 (5 bases). The CDR3 sequence is 15 residues long. The germline gives CDR1 SGHRS, CDR2 YFSETQ. Trimming took 0 bases from V and 4 from J, leaving 11 bases between them. The CDR3 DNA reads TGCGCCAGCAGCTTGGCCCGACAGAATTACAATGAGCAGTTCTTC. Protein product: CASSLARQNYNEQFF.

This clone was counted once. This chain joins TRBV24-1 and TRBJ2-1; no clear D gene. V gave up 7 bases and J gave up 5 bases, with 11 bases separating them. The V gene's germline CDR1 is KGHDR and CDR2 SFDVKD. The CDR3 is made up of 13 amino acids. The CDR3 DNA follows: TGTGCCACCAGGCGAACAGCTAACAATGAGCAGTTCTTC. Translating gives CATRRTANNEQFF.

The chain is built from TRBV6-5 and TRBJ2-3; the D gene is possibly TRBD2 (6 bases). The CDR3 runs to 14 residues. The V end was cut by 2 bases, the J end by 6 bases, with 12 bases between. CDR1 MNHEY and CDR2 SVGAGI come from the germline V gene. CDR3 nucleotides: TGTGCCAGCAGTTACGAACGGGGGTCGGATACGCAGTATTTT. Translation: CASSYERGSDTQYF.

This chain joins TRBV4-1 and TRBJ2-7; possibly TRBD1 for D (6 bases). Germline V gene lookup returns CDR1 MGHRA and CDR2 YSYEKL. V was pared by 0 bases and J by 3 bases, with 15 bases between. The CDR3 spans 16 residues. The CDR3 DNA follows: TGCGCCAGCAGCCAAGAGGGGTGGCAGGGGTTCTACGAGCAGTACTTC. This encodes CASSQEGWQGFYEQYF.

The chain has TRBV5-1 and TRBJ1-2; 9 nucleotides align to TRBD1. This CDR3 has 13 amino acids. The V segment lost 4 bases and the J segment 6 bases; nucleotides outside the gene matches: 4. CDR1 is SGHRS, CDR2 YFSETQ, per germline. The CDR3 region has the DNA TGCGCCAGCAGCCCGGGGACAGGGCATGGCTACACCTTC. Encoded protein: CASSPGTGHGYTF.

The rearrangement joins TRBV18 to TRBJ1-1; a weak D match, TRBD1 (5 bases). Trimming took off 6 bases at V and 8 bases at J, with 13 bases between the two ends. CDR1 KGHSH and CDR2 LQKENI come from the germline V gene. The CDR3 length is 12 residues. The DNA for the CDR3 is TGTGCCAGCTCCCCAGTAGACAGCGAAGCTTTCTTT. As protein: CASSPVDSEAFF.

This chain uses TRBV7-2 with TRBJ1-1; 9 bases align to TRBD1. Germline V gene lookup returns CDR1 SGHTA and CDR2 FQGNSA. This CDR3 region has 14 residues. V was pared by 5 bases and J by 6 bases, with 7 bases of the junction left unmatched. The CDR3 spells CASSRRQGGSEAFF. The CDR3 region has the DNA TGTGCCAGCAGCAGAAGACAGGGGGGCTCTGAAGCTTTCTTT.

The chain joins TRBV19 to TRBJ1-2; tentatively, D is TRBD1 (5 bases). CDR3 length equals 12 residues. Per the germline V gene, CDR1 is LNHDA and CDR2 is SQIVND (reference sequence). Trimming took 5 bases from V and 7 from J, leaving 11 bases between them. The chain's CDR3 is CASSAGQGGYTF. The CDR3 DNA is TGTGCCAGTAGTGCGGGGCAAGGTGGCTACACCTTC.

This chain links TRBV27 with TRBJ1-2; no definite D call. Trimming left V 2 bases short and J 2 bases short, with 9 bases between. Germline values: CDR1 MNHEY, CDR2 SMNVEV (reference sequence). The CDR3 runs 14 residues. CDR3 loop: CASSLEKSNYGYTF. DNA of the CDR3: TGTGCCAGCAGTTTAGAGAAATCGAACTATGGCTACACCTTC.

V gene TRBV7-2 combines with J gene TRBJ1-1; no clear D. The V end lost 1 base, the J end lost 4 bases, and 7 bases lay between the germline ends. Germline-derived CDR1 and CDR2 are SGHTA and FQGNSA. This CDR3 contains 13 residues. CDR3 DNA: TGTGCCAGCAGCTTAGAGGCAGGCACTGAAGCTTTCTTT. Encoded protein: CASSLEAGTEAFF.

The chain links TRBV10-2 to TRBJ2-3, with 8 nucleotides matching TRBD1. CDR3 length equals 15 residues. The V segment lost 7 bases and the J segment 3 bases; nucleotides outside the gene matches: 9. Germline loops: CDR1 WSHSY, CDR2 SAAADI. CDR3 sequence: CASTPRQGRTDTQYF. Written as DNA, the CDR3 is TGCGCCAGCACCCCACGACAGGGGAGGACAGATACGCAGTATTTT.

This chain links TRBV10-3 with TRBJ1-1, with unresolved D. Germline V CDR1 and CDR2: ENHRY, SYGVKD. This CDR3 has 12 residues. V was cut by 4 bases and J by 0 bases, with 3 bases left in between. The CDR3 DNA sequence: TGTGCCATCAGTGCCTTGAACACTGAAGCTTTCTTT. Its translation: CAISALNTEAFF.

This clone came up a few times. This sample also contains other DNA sequences that code for the same CDR3. This sequence joins TRBV2 and TRBJ1-2; 8 nucleotides agree with TRBD1. The V and J ends lost 3 bases and 3 bases, in that order; junction bases with no gene match: 6. Germline CDR1 reads SNHLY; CDR2 reads FYNNEI. The CDR3 totals 15 residues. CDR3 bases: TGTGCCAGCAGTGAGGGGACAGGTGGTGACTATGGCTACACCTTC. This translates into CASSEGTGGDYGYTF.

The chain couples TRBV29-1 to TRBJ2-7, with 8 bases that match TRBD1. With 5 bases clipped from V and 4 bases from J, the junction kept 10 bases outside the gene matches. CDR3 size: 14 residues. The germline V gene has CDR1 SQVTM and CDR2 ANQGSEA. The CDR3 here is CSVRTGQGPYEQYF. The CDR3 DNA is TGCAGCGTTAGGACTGGACAGGGACCTTACGAGCAGTACTTC.

The chain recombines TRBV20-1 with TRBJ2-7; D not resolved. V was shortened by 4 bases and J by 5 bases, with 9 bases between the two germline ends. CDR1 and CDR2 (germline): DFQATT, SNEGSKA (reference sequence). CDR3 length equals 11 residues. The CDR3 loop reads CSATRGDEQYF. The CDR3 DNA sequence: TGCAGTGCTACCAGAGGCGACGAGCAGTACTTC.

V usage is TRBV18 and J usage is TRBJ2-3; possibly TRBD2 for D (6 bases). The CDR3 length is 15 residues. Trimming stripped 3 bases from V and 2 bases from J, with 12 bases between. Per germline, CDR1 KGHSH and CDR2 LQKENI. The CDR3 DNA is TGTGCCAGCTCACCTTGGGGGGAGACCACAGATACGCAGTATTTT. This translates into CASSPWGETTDTQYF.

The chain is built from TRBV19 and TRBJ1-1, with D perhaps matching TRBD1 (6 bases). Germline CDR1 reads LNHDA; CDR2 reads SQIVND (reference sequence). CDR3 length: 13 residues. V lost 4 bases, J lost 1 base, and 7 bases lay in between. The CDR3 sequence is CASSTGQNTEAFF. Here the CDR3 DNA reads TGTGCCAGTAGTACGGGACAGAACACTGAAGCTTTCTTT. The whole variable domain, filled in from reference TRBV19 and TRBJ1-1, reads DGGITQSPKYLFRKEGQNVTLSCEQNLNHDAMYWYRQDPGQGLRLIYYSQIVNDFQKGDIAEGYSVSREKKESFPLTVTSAQKNPTAFYLCASSTGQNTEAFFGQGTRLTVV.

This sequence joins TRBV11-2 and TRBJ1-2; TRBD1 agrees at 9 bases. J gave up 6 bases and V 5 bases, and 7 bases lay outside the gene matches. The CDR3 length is 14 residues. Germline lookup yields CDR1 SGHAT and CDR2 FQNNGV. The CDR3 bases are TGTGCCAGCAGCCCGGGGACAGGGTGGGATGGCTACACCTTC. Amino acids: CASSPGTGWDGYTF.